This T cell receptor beta chain was obtained from a study of Ad26.COV2.S vaccination and SARS-CoV-2 variants. Whole-study context: The donor participated in the COV1001 trial, in its Ad26.COV2.S arm.

General study findings and limits: People who got the vaccine had more spike-specific TCR breadth than people who got placebo. Vaccinees and placebo recipients showed similar non-spike TCR breadth.

The sample's treatment: roughly 18 received Ad26.COV2.S at low or high dose, single or two shots; several received placebo; per-sample allocation not given. Vaccine and placebo recipients were sampled on day 63 after the first injection. It was an adult aged 18-55 years in Boston who was the donor. The data were produced by immunoSEQ multiplex PCR, yet TCRdb's version contains in-frame clones alone and is incomplete. The data hold about 400,000 clones, with 80% to 90% observed a single time. The ends lost 5 bases at V and 7 bases at J; junction bases unmatched: 11. The CDR3 runs to 16 residues. The germline V gene encodes CDR1 SGHAT and CDR2 FQNNGV. Note on this clone: Its specificity is not known.

The sequences come from peripheral blood, collected in a trial of Ad26.COV2.S vaccine versus placebo. The TCR originated in a person aged 18-60 years who received the Ad26.COV2.S COVID-19 vaccine or a placebo. The chain uses TRBV11-2 and TRBJ2-1; TRBD2 matches 10 bases. This chain's CDR3 is CASSPGTSEFRNEQFF. CDR3 in DNA: TGTGCCAGCAGCCCAGGGACTAGCGAATTTCGGAATGAGCAGTTCTTC.